One and the same sample provided the 7 T cell receptor beta chains below, sequenced in a study of blood T cell repertoires in COVID-19. The data were produced by immunoSEQ multiplex PCR, yet TCRdb's version contains in-frame clones alone and is incomplete. The data show roughly 220,000 clones, 75% to 90% seen once. What was sequenced was PBMCs or T cells enriched from blood (not recorded which). These receptors originate from a woman aged 40 to 50 with acute COVID-19.

V and J are TRBV9 and TRBJ1-6; 8 nucleotides match TRBD1. The CDR3 runs to 16 residues. V lost 3 bases, J lost 7 bases, and 9 bases stayed unmatched. In germline, CDR1 is SGDLS, CDR2 YYNGEE. Written as DNA, the CDR3 is TGTGCCAGCAGCGGAGGAGGACAGGGAGGGAATTCACCCCTCCACTTT. Translated: CASSGGGQGGNSPLHF.

This sequence joins TRBV6-5 and TRBJ2-2, with D possibly TRBD2 on 7 matching bases. Trimming shortened V by 6 bases and J by 7 bases, and 12 bases separated the two germline ends. Germline assignment: CDR1 MNHEY and CDR2 SVGAGI. The CDR3 contains 13 residues. The CDR3 DNA follows: TGTGCCAGCAGCGGCGGGGGCGGCGGGGAGCTGTTTTTT. Translation gives CASSGGGGGELFF.

CDR3 sequence (DNA): TGTGCCACCAGTGATTTCGCGGCAGGGGGCGGCTATGGCTACACCTTC. The encoded protein is CATSDFAAGGGYGYTF. The rearrangement joins TRBV24-1 to TRBJ1-2; 8 bases fit TRBD1. Germline V gives CDR1 KGHDR, CDR2 SFDVKD. CDR3 length: 16 residues. Losses at the gene ends were 1 base for V and 4 bases for J; bases not matched to a gene: 7.

In regard to this clone: At one of its ends the junction is not consistent with the germline gene, which may arise from a read error. The CDR3 loop is CASSRGPTSGLTDTQCF. The CDR3 nucleotides read TGTGCCAGCAGCCGCGGTCCCACTAGCGGACTCACAGATACGCAGTGTTTT. The gene calls are TRBV3-1 (or the pseudogene TRBV3-2) and TRBJ2-3; 8 bases align to TRBD2. The germline gives CDR1 LGHDT, CDR2 YNNKEL (reference sequence). The CDR3 has 17 amino acids.

The chain carries TRBV7-2 and TRBJ1-4; D is undetermined. The germline CDR1 and CDR2 sequences are SGHTA and FQGNSA. The V end lost 5 bases, the J end lost 4 bases, and 8 bases lay between the germline ends. The CDR3 runs 13 residues. CDR3 loop: CASSRTYNEKLFF. CDR3 DNA sequence: TGTGCCAGCAGCCGGACTTATAATGAAAAACTGTTTTTT. The complete variable domain, with remaining parts taken from reference TRBV7-2 and TRBJ1-4, reads GAGVSQSPSNKVTEKGKDVELRCDPISGHTALYWYRQSLGQGLEFLIYFQGNSAPDKSGLPSDRFSAERTGGSVSTLTIQRTQQEDSAVYLCASSRTYNEKLFFGSGTQLSVL.

The CDR3 sequence: CAKQREVGTEAFF. The CDR3 DNA is TGTGCCAAACAGCGGGAAGTAGGGACTGAAGCTTTCTTT. The chain employs TRBV10-3 and TRBJ1-1; D remains unclear. CDR3 length: 13 residues. V gave up 10 bases and J gave up 5 bases, with 17 bases separating them. Germline assignment: CDR1 ENHRY and CDR2 SYGVKD.

The V gene is TRBV12-2, the J gene TRBJ1-1. TRBV12-2 is reported as a pseudogene. There are 18 residues in the CDR3. Here the CDR3 DNA reads TGTGCAAGTCGCTTAGCGAGGGTCGGAAAGACCATGAACACTGAAGCTTTCTTT. It translates to CASRLARVGKTMNTEAFF.